These 19 T cell receptor beta chains were sequenced from one sample in a study of cytomegalovirus exposure and HLA in healthy donors. PCR amplification relied on 60 Vbeta primers (plus 13 Jbeta primers). Produced via immunoSEQ multiplex PCR; TCRdb's table is partial and in-frame only. This sample's table reports fewer than 70,000 clones. The sample consisted of PBMCs. These receptors all stem from a man aged 25 to 45 in good health and CMV-seropositive.

This rearrangement joins TRBV2 to TRBJ2-3; D is possibly TRBD1 (5 bases). CDR3 size: 16 residues. Germline loops: CDR1 SNHLY, CDR2 FYNNEI. V was clipped by 3 bases and J by 0 bases, with 13 bases between them. This CDR3 reads CASSDRDSLSTDTQYF. The DNA for the CDR3 is TGTGCCAGCAGTGACCGAGACAGCCTTAGCACAGATACGCAGTATTTT.

The rearrangement uses TRBV5-8 and TRBJ1-6, with 10 bases fitting TRBD1. Unmatched junction bases numbered 1, after V lost 0 bases and J lost 7 bases. This CDR3 is 15 amino acids long. Germline loops: CDR1 SGHTS, CDR2 YDEGEE. CDR3 DNA: TGTGCCAGCAGCTTGGGACAGGGGGCGAATTCACCCCTCCACTTT. It translates to CASSLGQGANSPLHF.

The rearrangement joins TRBV27 to TRBJ2-7, with D unclear. V lost 5 bases and J lost 2, with 13 bases in between. Germline V gene lookup returns CDR1 MNHEY and CDR2 SMNVEV (reference sequence). CDR3 length: 14 amino acids. The DNA for the CDR3 is TGTGCCAGCAGTACCAGAACCCTAGCCTACGAGCAGTACTTC. Its translation: CASSTRTLAYEQYF.

The chain carries TRBV7-3 and TRBJ2-1; perhaps TRBD2 as D (5 bases). V shed 5 bases and J shed 8 bases, with 19 bases lying between them. This CDR3 is built from 15 residues. Looked up from germline, CDR1 is SGHTA and CDR2 is FQGTGA. The CDR3 sequence is CASSPTSGWIDEQFF. The CDR3 region has the DNA TGTGCCAGCAGCCCAACCTCGGGGTGGATCGATGAGCAGTTCTTC.

This sequence joins TRBV7-3 and TRBJ2-2; a weak D match, TRBD1 (5 bases). Germline CDR1 reads SGHTA; CDR2 reads FQGTGA. Trimming stripped 5 bases from V and 0 bases from J, with 10 bases between. CDR3 length: 15 amino acids. CDR3 coding DNA: TGTGCCAGCAGCCCCGGACATACGAACACCGGGGAGCTGTTTTTT. It translates to CASSPGHTNTGELFF. Combining the CDR3 with reference TRBV7-3 and TRBJ2-2 gives the whole variable domain GAGVSQTPSNKVTEKGKYVELRCDPISGHTALYWYRQSLGQGPEFLIYFQGTGAADDSGLPNDRFFAVRPEGSVSTLKIQRTERGDSAVYLCASSPGHTNTGELFFGEGSRLTVL.

The chain is built from TRBV7-9 and TRBJ1-1; TRBD1 aligns across 7 bases. This CDR3 region has 12 residues. Trimming at V came to 5 bases and at J to 10 bases, leaving 7 bases not matched to a gene. The germline V gene encodes CDR1 SEHNR and CDR2 FQNEAQ (reference sequence). Here the CDR3 DNA reads TGTGCCAGCAGCCCAGGGGGTGTTGTAGCTTTCTTT. Translating gives CASSPGGVVAFF.

The gene calls are TRBV29-1 and TRBJ2-1; TRBD2 matches at 9 bases. Looked up from germline, CDR1 is SQVTM and CDR2 is ANQGSEA. This CDR3 contains 13 residues. V shed 7 bases, J shed 8 bases, and the junction held 9 bases outside the gene matches. CDR3 in DNA: TGCAGCGCCCGTAGCGGGAGTAAAGATGAGCAGTTCTTC. Amino acids: CSARSGSKDEQFF.

CDR3 bases: TGTGCCAGCAGTGGGAGGGGGACAAACTACGAGCAGTACTTC. Its translation is CASSGRGTNYEQYF. The V gene is TRBV6-5, the J gene TRBJ2-7, with D possibly matching TRBD2 (7 bases). CDR1 is MNHEY, CDR2 SVGAGI, per germline. The CDR3 length is 14 residues. Trimming removed 5 bases at V and 3 bases at J, with 14 bases between.

The chain joins TRBV5-4 to TRBJ2-2, with TRBD2 matching 9 bases. V shed 2 bases and J 6 bases; nucleotides not matched to a gene: 11. CDR3 length: 17 residues. The germline gives CDR1 SGHNT, CDR2 YYREEE (reference sequence). CDR3: CASSFGGGAVVSGELFF. CDR3 bases: TGTGCCAGCAGCTTTGGCGGGGGGGCCGTGGTCTCCGGGGAGCTGTTTTTT.

The CDR3 DNA follows: TGTGCCAGCAGCAAACAGGGGTGGGCGAAGTACGAGCAGTACTTC. Its translation is CASSKQGWAKYEQYF. The chain links TRBV7-9 to TRBJ2-7; 7 nucleotides line up with TRBD1. The junction had 11 bases not matched to a gene; V was cut back by 5 bases and J by 4 bases. From germline, CDR1 is SEHNR and CDR2 FQNEAQ (reference sequence). This CDR3 spans 15 amino acids.

The chain links TRBV30 to TRBJ1-2; no clear D. V lost 0 bases and J 5 bases, leaving 7 bases between the germline ends. Per germline, CDR1 GTSNPN and CDR2 SVGIG (reference sequence). The CDR3 length is 12 residues. The DNA of the CDR3 is TGTGCCTGGAGTGTCGGCAGGTATGGCTACACCTTC. This translates into CAWSVGRYGYTF.

The chain is built from TRBV27 and TRBJ2-3; D is unresolved. V was clipped by 5 bases and J by 0 bases, with 9 bases between them. Germline values: CDR1 MNHEY, CDR2 SMNVEV (reference sequence). The CDR3 spans 14 residues. This chain's CDR3 is CASSTRRSTDTQYF. The CDR3 region has the DNA TGTGCCAGCAGTACACGTCGTAGCACAGATACGCAGTATTTT.

The chain links TRBV4-2 to TRBJ1-4, with 7 nucleotides matching TRBD1. The V gene's germline CDR1 is LGHNA and CDR2 YNFKEQ. The CDR3 contains 16 residues. V lost 0 bases, J lost 5 bases, and 6 bases stayed unmatched. The CDR3 DNA reads TGTGCCAGCAGCCAAGAACGGGGCAGGGGGAATGAAAAACTGTTTTTT. This sequence encodes CASSQERGRGNEKLFF.

This chain links TRBV4-1 with TRBJ1-5; D is unclear. Trimming took 8 bases from V and 0 from J, leaving 8 bases between them. CDR3 length: 13 residues. CDR1 is MGHRA, CDR2 YSYEKL, per germline. The DNA of the CDR3 is TGCGCCAGCGCCGGGGATAGCAATCAGCCCCAGCATTTT. Its protein product is CASAGDSNQPQHF.

About this clone itself: The junction departs from germline at one end; a sequencing error may be responsible. The chain couples TRBV5-1 to TRBJ2-3, with no clear D. The CDR3 extends over 11 amino acids. CDR1 and CDR2 (germline): SGHRS, YFSETQ. CDR3 amino acids: CARSLIGTQYF. The CDR3 coding sequence is TGCGCCAGAAGCTTAATCGGTACGCAGTATTTT. Combining the CDR3 with reference TRBV5-1 and TRBJ2-3 gives the whole variable domain KAGVTQTPRYLIKTRGQQVTLSCSPISGHRSVSWYQQTPGQGLQFLFEYFSETQRNKGNFPGRFSGRQFSNSRSEMNVSTLELGDSALYLCARSLIGTQYFGPGTRLTVL.

This chain joins TRBV25-1 and TRBJ1-5; D gene unclear. There are 15 residues in the CDR3. V lost 1 base to trimming and J lost 2 bases, with 9 bases between them. Germline lookup yields CDR1 MGHDK and CDR2 SYGVNS. CDR3 bases: TGTGCCAGCAGTGAATCGTTAACGGGCAATCAGCCCCAGCATTTT. This gives the protein CASSESLTGNQPQHF. The full variable domain, in which reference TRBV25-1 and TRBJ1-5 provide the parts outside the CDR3, is EADIYQTPRYLVIGTGKKITLECSQTMGHDKMYWYQQDPGMELHLIHYSYGVNSTEKGDLSSESTVSRIRTEHFPLTLESARPSHTSQYLCASSESLTGNQPQHFGDGTRLSIL.

The chain links TRBV9 to TRBJ2-7, with D possibly TRBD1 on 5 matching bases. V lost 4 bases and J lost 2, with 10 bases in between. Germline values: CDR1 SGDLS, CDR2 YYNGEE. The CDR3 length is 13 residues. The CDR3 region is CASSQKGPYEQYF. The CDR3 DNA is TGTGCCAGCAGCCAGAAGGGGCCCTACGAGCAGTACTTC. Drawing the rest from reference TRBV9 and TRBJ2-7, the complete variable domain is DSGVTQTPKHLITATGQRVTLRCSPRSGDLSVYWYQQSLDQGLQFLIQYYNGEERAKGNILERFSAQQFPDLHSELNLSSLELGDSALYFCASSQKGPYEQYFGPGTRLTVT.

This rearrangement joins TRBV14 to TRBJ1-1; D is uncertain. In germline, CDR1 is SGHDN, CDR2 FVKESK. This CDR3 region has 15 residues. With 2 bases removed from V and 1 base from J, the gap between germline ends came to 11 bases. CDR3 region: CASSQLRRTNTEAFF. The CDR3 coding sequence is TGTGCCAGCAGCCAACTACGGAGGACGAACACTGAAGCTTTCTTT.

The genes are TRBV9 and TRBJ2-1, with TRBD2 identical over 16 bases. Germline values: CDR1 SGDLS, CDR2 YYNGEE. The CDR3 consists of 18 residues. J was trimmed by 7 bases and V by 0 bases; bases with no gene match: 7. The CDR3 reads CASSVEGLAGGPENEQFF. The CDR3 region has the DNA TGTGCCAGCAGCGTAGAGGGACTAGCGGGAGGGCCGGAGAATGAGCAGTTCTTC.